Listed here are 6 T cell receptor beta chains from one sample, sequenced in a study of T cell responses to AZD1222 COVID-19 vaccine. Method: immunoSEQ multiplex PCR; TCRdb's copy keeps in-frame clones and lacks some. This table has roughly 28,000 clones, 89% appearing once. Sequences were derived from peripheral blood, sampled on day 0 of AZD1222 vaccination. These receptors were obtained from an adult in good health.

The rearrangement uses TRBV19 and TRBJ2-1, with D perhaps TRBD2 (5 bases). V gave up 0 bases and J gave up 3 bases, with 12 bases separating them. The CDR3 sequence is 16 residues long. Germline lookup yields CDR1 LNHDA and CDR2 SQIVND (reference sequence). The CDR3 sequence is CASSIDRETLYNEQFF. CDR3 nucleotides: TGTGCCAGTAGTATAGATAGGGAGACGCTCTACAATGAGCAGTTCTTC.

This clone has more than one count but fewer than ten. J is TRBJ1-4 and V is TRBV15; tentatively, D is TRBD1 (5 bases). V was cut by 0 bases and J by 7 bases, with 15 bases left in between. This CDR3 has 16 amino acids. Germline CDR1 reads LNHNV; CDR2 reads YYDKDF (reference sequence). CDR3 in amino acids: CATSRDGGGLSEKLFF. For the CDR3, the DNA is TGTGCCACCAGCAGAGATGGGGGGGGACTAAGTGAAAAACTGTTTTTT.

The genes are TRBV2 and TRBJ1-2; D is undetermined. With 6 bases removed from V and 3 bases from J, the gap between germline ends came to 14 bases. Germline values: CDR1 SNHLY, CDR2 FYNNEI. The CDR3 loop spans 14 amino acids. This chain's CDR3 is CASSVPGAYYGYTF. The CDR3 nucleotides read TGTGCCAGCAGCGTTCCCGGAGCGTACTATGGCTACACCTTC. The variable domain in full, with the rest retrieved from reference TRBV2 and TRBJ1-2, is EPEVTQTPSHQVTQMGQEVILRCVPISNHLYFYWYRQILGQKVEFLVSFYNNEISEKSEIFDDQFSVERPDGSNFTLKIRSTKLEDSAMYFCASSVPGAYYGYTFGSGTRLTVV.

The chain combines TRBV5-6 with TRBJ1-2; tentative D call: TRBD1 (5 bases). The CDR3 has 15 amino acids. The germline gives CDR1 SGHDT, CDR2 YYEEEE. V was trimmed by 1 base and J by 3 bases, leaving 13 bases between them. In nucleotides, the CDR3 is TGTGCCAGCAGCTTGTCTGGCAGGGCGGACTATGGCTACACCTTC. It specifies CASSLSGRADYGYTF.

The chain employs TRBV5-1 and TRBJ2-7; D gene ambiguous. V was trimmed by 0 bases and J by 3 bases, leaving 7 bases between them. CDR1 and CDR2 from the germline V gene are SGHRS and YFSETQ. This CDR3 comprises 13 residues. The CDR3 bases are TGCGCCAGCAGCTTGGCCTCAGACTACGAGCAGTACTTC. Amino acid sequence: CASSLASDYEQYF.

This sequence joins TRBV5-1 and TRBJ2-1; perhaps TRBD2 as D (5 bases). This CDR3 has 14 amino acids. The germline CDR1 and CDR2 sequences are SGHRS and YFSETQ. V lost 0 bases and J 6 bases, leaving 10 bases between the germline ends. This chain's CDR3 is CASSLALAGNEQFF. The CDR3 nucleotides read TGCGCCAGCAGCTTGGCTCTAGCAGGCAATGAGCAGTTCTTC.